This T cell receptor (delta chain) was profiled in a study of Vδ1+ human thymocytes. Whole-study results and caveats: Thymic TRG and TRD repertoires appeared highly polyclonal, with Gaussian CDR3 length distributions.

Comments on this clone: Its antigen is unknown.

Germline CDR1 and CDR2: TSWWSYY and QGS. V lost 2 bases and J lost 4; bases outside the gene matches: 18. This CDR3 comprises 20 residues. Sequences come from RNA converted to cDNA by reverse transcription. Pooled V-gene forward primers with one constant-region reverse primer generated the CDR3 amplicons by multiplex PCR. TCRdb applied CATT to the multiplex PCR reads for clone calling. The repertoire includes about 58,000 delta-chain clones, roughly 16% of them detected once, and approximately 0.4% sits in the top ten. Sequencing input: Vdelta1+ gamma-delta thymocytes from the thymus. Subset noted: FACS-sorted CD3+ TCRalphabeta- TCRVdelta1+ TCRVdelta2- thymocytes. The chain is built from TRDV1 and TRDJ1; 11 bases match TRDD3. The sequence was collected from a girl under three years old who had congenital heart surgery. In nucleotides, the CDR3 is TGTGCTCTTGGGGAATCTTTCCTACGCCCAATGGGGGATACGGGCGATAAACTCATCTTT. The encoded protein is CALGESFLRPMGDTGDKLIF.